This entry describes one T cell receptor (beta chain). Its antigen is not known. These data originate in a study of T cell responses to AZD1222 COVID-19 vaccine. As for the study in general: Analyses pooled second doses at about 4 or about 12 weeks. Notes on the study in general: Spike-specific TCR breadth and depth were elevated following two AZD1222 doses.

CDR3 length: 16 amino acids. Germline lookup yields CDR1 LNHDA and CDR2 SQIVND (reference sequence). The V and J ends lost 5 bases and 0 bases respectively, with 16 bases between them. Clones were read by immunoSEQ multiplex PCR, and TCRdb kept only the in-frame ones, dropping some. This sample has about 130,000 clones, with about 88% found just once. The chain uses TRBV19 and TRBJ1-2; D remains unclear. This receptor was taken from an adult in good health. The source was peripheral blood, collected on day 0 of AZD1222 vaccination. The CDR3 spells CASSRTAVGANYGYTF. The CDR3 DNA sequence: TGTGCCAGTAGTCGCACCGCCGTAGGCGCTAACTATGGCTACACCTTC.